Shown below are 22 T cell receptor beta chains from a single sample sequenced in a study of early T cells in non-severe SARS-CoV-2 infection. TCRdb reprocessed the 5' RACE reads via MiXCR and lists one record per CDR3 protein. There are over 50,000 distinct CDR3 sequences in the sample; 10% to 13% occur only once, and 1.7% lies in the top ten. Sequencing was carried out using whole blood. The receptors shown here come from an adult who was a healthcare worker with PCR-confirmed SARS-CoV-2 infection or an uninfected control (not recorded which).

This clonotype has at least ten counts. The V call is TRBV27, the J call TRBJ1-5; D unresolved. The CDR3 loop spans 14 amino acids. The germline gives CDR1 MNHEY, CDR2 SMNVEV (reference sequence). V dropped 5 bases and J dropped 4 bases, with 12 bases sitting between them. The CDR3 region is CASSPLAPNQPQHF. The CDR3 region has the DNA TGTGCCAGCAGTCCGCTTGCCCCAAATCAGCCCCAGCATTTT.

This clonotype was observed many times. The CDR3 here is CASSLEGGLVAWKNEQFF. The CDR3 DNA reads as TGTGCCAGCAGCTTAGAGGGGGGGCTCGTTGCGTGGAAAAATGAGCAGTTCTTC. The chain links TRBV7-2 to TRBJ2-1; D is perhaps TRBD2 (7 bases). The V and J ends lost 1 base and 7 bases respectively, with 23 bases between them. The CDR3 sequence is 18 residues long. Germline loops: CDR1 SGHTA, CDR2 FQGNSA.

The J gene is TRBJ2-3, the V gene TRBV10-3; 9 bases are a match to TRBD2. The V segment lost 3 bases and the J segment 6 bases; nucleotides outside the gene matches: 4. Germline assignment: CDR1 ENHRY and CDR2 SYGVKD. There are 14 residues in the CDR3. The CDR3 is CAISDGGGDDTQYF. The CDR3 nucleotides read TGTGCCATCAGTGATGGCGGGGGGGACGATACGCAGTATTTT.

This clonotype was observed at least ten times. The chain employs TRBV7-2 and TRBJ2-2, with D unclear. Germline-derived CDR1 and CDR2 are SGHTA and FQGNSA. The CDR3 runs 15 residues. Deletions cut 2 bases from V and 8 bases from J, with 15 bases between. The CDR3 DNA is TGTGCCAGCAGCTTAAATTCCCCATCCGGAGGGGAGCTGTTTTTT. Encoded protein: CASSLNSPSGGELFF.

This clonotype has ten or more counts. This chain connects TRBV19 to TRBJ1-2; 9 bases align to TRBD1. The CDR3 totals 14 residues. Germline CDR1 LNHDA, CDR2 SQIVND (reference sequence). The V and J ends lost 3 bases and 7 bases, in that order; junction bases with no gene match: 6. CDR3 nucleotides: TGTGCCAGTAGTATGGGGGACAGGGTTGTTGGCTACACCTTC. Protein sequence: CASSMGDRVVGYTF. Based on the CDR3 plus reference TRBV19 and TRBJ1-2, the full variable domain is DGGITQSPKYLFRKEGQNVTLSCEQNLNHDAMYWYRQDPGQGLRLIYYSQIVNDFQKGDIAEGYSVSREKKESFPLTVTSAQKNPTAFYLCASSMGDRVVGYTFGSGTRLTVV.

V gene TRBV19 combines with J gene TRBJ1-2; 11 positions match TRBD1. There are 16 residues in the CDR3. The V gene end was trimmed by 5 bases and the J gene end by 4 bases; junction bases not matched to a gene: 9. Germline V CDR1 and CDR2: LNHDA, SQIVND (reference sequence). CDR3 DNA sequence: TGTGCCAGTAGTTCCGAACACGGACAGGGGGCCTATGGCTACACCTTC. Its protein product is CASSSEHGQGAYGYTF. The complete variable domain, with remaining parts taken from reference TRBV19 and TRBJ1-2, reads DGGITQSPKYLFRKEGQNVTLSCEQNLNHDAMYWYRQDPGQGLRLIYYSQIVNDFQKGDIAEGYSVSREKKESFPLTVTSAQKNPTAFYLCASSSEHGQGAYGYTFGSGTRLTVV.

This clonotype was seen repeatedly, ten times or more. The genes are TRBV2 and TRBJ2-2; 9 bases are shared with TRBD2. Germline CDR1 and CDR2: SNHLY and FYNNEI. J gave up 4 bases and V 11 bases, and 11 bases lay outside the gene matches. CDR3 length: 15 residues. CDR3 DNA sequence: TGTGCCGCATCATACGCGGGGGGGCCCACCGGGGAGCTGTTTTTT. Translated, it gives CAASYAGGPTGELFF.

This clonotype was found many times. This chain connects TRBV5-1 to TRBJ2-7, with D maybe TRBD1 (6 bases). V lost 4 bases, J lost 3 bases, and 14 bases lay in between. The germline V gene has CDR1 SGHRS and CDR2 YFSETQ. This CDR3 region has 14 residues. The CDR3, as DNA: TGCGCCAGCAGCCCACCGGGACACCACTACGAGCAGTACTTC. The encoded protein is CASSPPGHHYEQYF.

There are many counts of this clonotype. The V gene is TRBV20-1, the J gene TRBJ1-2, with D uncertain. The CDR3 contains 14 residues. CDR1 and CDR2 (germline): DFQATT, SNEGSKA (reference sequence). Trimming took 7 bases from V and 0 from J, leaving 15 bases between them. In DNA, the CDR3 is TGCAGTGTCAGGTCCGAGGACGCTAACTATGGCTACACCTTC. This translates into CSVRSEDANYGYTF.

This clonotype was counted many times. V and J are TRBV7-2 and TRBJ2-1, with TRBD2 matching 9 bases. The CDR3 covers 16 residues. CDR1 and CDR2 from the germline V gene are SGHTA and FQGNSA. V lost 5 bases to trimming and J lost 1 base; unmatched junction nucleotides: 6. CDR3 amino acids: CASSIAGGRSYNEQFF. CDR3 coding DNA: TGTGCCAGCAGCATCGCGGGGGGGCGATCCTACAATGAGCAGTTCTTC. The full variable domain, in which reference TRBV7-2 and TRBJ2-1 provide the parts outside the CDR3, is GAGVSQSPSNKVTEKGKDVELRCDPISGHTALYWYRQSLGQGLEFLIYFQGNSAPDKSGLPSDRFSAERTGGSVSTLTIQRTQQEDSAVYLCASSIAGGRSYNEQFFGPGTRLTVL.

The chain recombines TRBV11-2 with TRBJ2-2; 12 positions agree with TRBD2. V lost 7 bases, J lost 1 base, and 7 bases stayed unmatched. This CDR3 spans 17 amino acids. Per germline, CDR1 SGHAT and CDR2 FQNNGV. The CDR3 DNA sequence: TGTGCCAGCATGGGTGGACTAGCGGGACAGAACACCGGGGAGCTGTTTTTT. Its protein is CASMGGLAGQNTGELFF.

This clonotype has ten or more counts. This chain joins TRBV6-1 and TRBJ2-3; D may be TRBD1 (6 bases). Trimming removed 5 bases at V and 2 bases at J, with 11 bases between. CDR1 is MNHNS, CDR2 SASEGT, per germline. The CDR3 loop spans 14 amino acids. CDR3 DNA: TGTGCCAGCAGTCGCGGACAGACCACAGATACGCAGTATTTT. The encoded protein is CASSRGQTTDTQYF.

The chain combines TRBV11-2 with TRBJ2-1; TRBD2 matches 10 bases. Germline values: CDR1 SGHAT, CDR2 FQNNGV. V lost 1 base, J lost 5 bases, and 5 bases stayed unmatched. This CDR3 spans 16 amino acids. Here the CDR3 DNA reads TGTGCCAGCAGCTTAGCTTGGACTAGCGGAAACAATGAGCAGTTCTTC. Translated, it gives CASSLAWTSGNNEQFF.

There are a few counts of this clonotype. Germline is not matched at one junction end, which may reflect a read error. The chain combines TRBV3-1 with TRBJ2-1; TRBD1 agrees at 7 bases. The CDR3 covers 15 residues. Germline V CDR1 and CDR2: LGHDT, YNNKEL (reference sequence). The CDR3 here is CASSHRDSSYNEQFF. CDR3 nucleotides: TGTGCCAGCAGCCACAGGGACAGCTCCTACAATGAACAGTTCTTC.

This clonotype occurred many times. The chain links TRBV9 to TRBJ2-7; 12 nucleotides match TRBD2. Germline CDR1 is SGDLS and CDR2 is YYNGEE. CDR3 size: 14 residues. The V gene end was trimmed by 3 bases and the J gene end by 7 bases; junction bases not matched to a gene: 5. CDR3 amino acids: CASSASGGAWEQYF. CDR3 sequence (DNA): TGTGCCAGCAGCGCTAGCGGGGGGGCGTGGGAGCAGTACTTC.

This sequence joins TRBV6-1 and TRBJ2-4, with D possibly being TRBD1 or TRBD2 (5 bases each). CDR3 size: 15 residues. The ends were cut back, 1 base at V and 10 bases at J, with 17 bases in the middle. CDR1 is MNHNS, CDR2 SASEGT, per germline. In nucleotides, the CDR3 is TGTGCCAGCAGTGAAGGGGGGTCCATCGTGGGGATTCAGTACTTC. Protein sequence: CASSEGGSIVGIQYF.

In this sample, this clonotype turned up many times. The V gene is TRBV20-1, the J gene TRBJ2-1; D call uncertain. The CDR3 length is 14 residues. Germline V gives CDR1 DFQATT, CDR2 SNEGSKA (reference sequence). Trimming took 6 bases from V and 0 from J, leaving 12 bases between them. The CDR3 region has the DNA TGCAGTGCCAATAAAATGAGCTCCTACAATGAGCAGTTCTTC. The encoded protein is CSANKMSSYNEQFF.

This chain uses TRBV6-5 with TRBJ2-7; 9 bases fit TRBD1. The CDR3 runs to 16 residues. Trimming took 6 bases from V and 4 from J; bases not matched to a gene: 13. Germline values: CDR1 MNHEY, CDR2 SVGAGI. The CDR3 coding sequence is TGTGCCAGCAGGTCCCAAAGGACAGGGGTAGAGTACGAGCAGTACTTC. Protein sequence: CASRSQRTGVEYEQYF.

In this sample, this clonotype turned up many times. The chain uses TRBV6-5 and TRBJ2-1; 9 bases are a match to TRBD2. The J segment lost 0 bases and the V segment lost 4 bases, leaving 7 bases of the junction unmatched. The germline V gene encodes CDR1 MNHEY and CDR2 SVGAGI. The CDR3 has 17 residues. The CDR3 protein is CASSSWTSVNSYNEQFF. CDR3 nucleotides: TGTGCCAGCAGTTCCTGGACTAGCGTCAACTCCTACAATGAGCAGTTCTTC.

The rearrangement joins TRBV19 to TRBJ2-3, with 7 bases matching TRBD1. CDR1 and CDR2 from the germline V gene are LNHDA and SQIVND (reference sequence). CDR3 length equals 14 residues. Unmatched junction bases numbered 13, after V lost 3 bases and J lost 13 bases. CDR3 nucleotide sequence: TGTGCCAGTAGTATGGGGAAGGGTTGGGGACAGAAGTATTTT. Its translation: CASSMGKGWGQKYF.

This clonotype was recorded at least ten times. V gene TRBV14 combines with J gene TRBJ1-5; D might be TRBD1 (6 bases). Germline V lookup: CDR1 SGHDN, CDR2 FVKESK. The CDR3 length is 19 residues. Trimming took off 8 bases at V and 3 bases at J, with 29 bases between the two ends. This CDR3 is CASPRGNLGGRRANQPQHF. The CDR3 DNA is TGTGCCAGCCCCAGGGGAAACTTAGGGGGGCGCAGGGCCAATCAGCCCCAGCATTTT.

This clonotype was detected ten times or more. V is TRBV6-5 and J is TRBJ1-4, with 7 bases aligning to TRBD1. With 2 bases clipped from V and 0 bases from J, the junction kept 6 bases outside the gene matches. From germline, CDR1 is MNHEY and CDR2 SVGAGI. This CDR3 spans 17 amino acids. Here the CDR3 reads CASSYLTGQPTNEKLFF. The CDR3 DNA reads TGTGCCAGCAGTTACCTAACGGGACAGCCAACTAATGAAAAACTGTTTTTT.